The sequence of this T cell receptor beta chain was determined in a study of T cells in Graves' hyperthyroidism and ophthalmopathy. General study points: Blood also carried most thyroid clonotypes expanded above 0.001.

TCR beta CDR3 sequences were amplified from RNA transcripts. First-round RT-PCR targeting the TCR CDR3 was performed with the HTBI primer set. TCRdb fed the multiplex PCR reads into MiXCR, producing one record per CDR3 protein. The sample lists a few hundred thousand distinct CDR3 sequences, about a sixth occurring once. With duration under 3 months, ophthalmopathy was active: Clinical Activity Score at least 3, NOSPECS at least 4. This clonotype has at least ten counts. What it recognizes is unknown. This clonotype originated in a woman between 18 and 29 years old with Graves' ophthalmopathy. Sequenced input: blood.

Written as DNA, the CDR3 is TGTGCCAGCGGTAGCGGGACCTTCACAGATACGCAGTATTTT. Translating it yields CASGSGTFTDTQYF. The rearrangement uses TRBV11-2 and TRBJ2-3; TRBD2 matches at 8 bases. V gave up 8 bases and J gave up 2 bases; unmatched junction bases: 6. CDR1 is SGHAT, CDR2 FQNNGV, per germline. The CDR3 totals 14 residues.